These 10 T cell receptor beta chains share one sample of origin, sequenced in a study of radiotherapy plus CTLA-4 blockade in lung cancer. Profiling relied on immunoSEQ multiplex PCR, and the TCRdb table lists in-frame clones only, not all of them. The repertoire holds around 45,000 clones, with 88% as singletons. This material consisted of peripheral blood, taken from a patient treated with radiotherapy plus ipilimumab. The receptors originated from a human donor with non-small cell lung cancer whose response to radiotherapy plus ipilimumab could not be evaluated.

The chain combines TRBV6-1 with TRBJ2-7, with TRBD1 matching 7 bases. Trimming took 2 bases from V and 0 from J; bases not matched to a gene: 16. This CDR3 is built from 19 residues. Germline CDR1 is MNHNS and CDR2 is SASEGT. The CDR3 loop reads CASSEKLGRGIMFSYEQYF. CDR3 DNA: TGTGCCAGCAGTGAAAAGTTGGGCAGGGGGATTATGTTCTCCTACGAGCAGTACTTC.

The count of this clone is one. The rearrangement uses TRBV7-2 and TRBJ1-1; TRBD1 is a possible D gene (5 bases). Germline CDR1 reads SGHTA; CDR2 reads FQGNSA. The CDR3 runs to 15 residues. The V gene lost 5 bases and the J gene lost 1 base, with 14 bases spanning the gap. CDR3 DNA sequence: TGTGCCAGCAGCCAAGGGGAGGGGTGGAACACTGAAGCTTTCTTT. It encodes CASSQGEGWNTEAFF. Complete variable domain (other parts from reference TRBV7-2 and TRBJ1-1): GAGVSQSPSNKVTEKGKDVELRCDPISGHTALYWYRQSLGQGLEFLIYFQGNSAPDKSGLPSDRFSAERTGGSVSTLTIQRTQQEDSAVYLCASSQGEGWNTEAFFGQGTRLTVV.

V gene TRBV30 combines with J gene TRBJ1-4; D might be TRBD1 (6 bases). Deletions cut 1 base from V and 6 bases from J, with 18 bases between. The CDR3 spans 16 residues. Germline V lookup: CDR1 GTSNPN, CDR2 SVGIG (reference sequence). CDR3 nucleotide sequence: TGTGCCTGGAGTGCCCTTTTGGGGGCTCCTGATGAAAAACTGTTTTTT. Protein product: CAWSALLGAPDEKLFF.

The V and J genes are TRBV2 and TRBJ2-3, with D unresolved. The CDR3 contains 13 residues. Germline CDR1 and CDR2: SNHLY and FYNNEI. V was pared by 4 bases and J by 2 bases, with 7 bases between. CDR3 coding DNA: TGTGCCAGCAGTGTAGCCTTCACAGATACGCAGTATTTT. Translation gives CASSVAFTDTQYF.

The chain couples TRBV12-5 to TRBJ2-1; D is unresolved. V was cut by 0 bases and J by 4 bases, with 10 bases left in between. The V gene's germline CDR1 is LGHNT and CDR2 FRNRAP. The CDR3 totals 15 residues. This CDR3 is CASGLVSLTYNEQFF. The CDR3 nucleotides read TGTGCTAGTGGTTTGGTAAGCTTGACTTACAATGAGCAGTTCTTC.

The J gene is TRBJ2-5, the V gene TRBV15; perhaps TRBD2 as D (6 bases). V shed 8 bases and J shed 2 bases, with 21 bases lying between them. CDR3 length equals 16 residues. The V gene's germline CDR1 is LNHNV and CDR2 YYDKDF (reference sequence). CDR3 sequence (DNA): TGTGCCACCCGGTCTCCCGGCTGGGGAGGACAAGAGACCCAGTACTTC. Its protein product is CATRSPGWGGQETQYF.

This sequence joins TRBV5-4 and TRBJ2-5; TRBD2 matches 9 bases. Unmatched junction bases numbered 3, after V lost 6 bases and J lost 0 bases. The germline gives CDR1 SGHNT, CDR2 YYREEE (reference sequence). The CDR3 has 14 amino acids. The CDR3 DNA is TGTGCCAGCAACGCGGGGGGGTACCAAGAGACCCAGTACTTC. Its translation is CASNAGGYQETQYF.

This chain uses TRBV18 with TRBJ2-2; D perhaps matches TRBD2 (5 bases). The CDR3 length is 14 residues. V shed 3 bases and J shed 5 bases, with 10 bases lying between them. Germline lookup yields CDR1 KGHSH and CDR2 LQKENI. DNA for the CDR3: TGTGCCAGCTCACCCTCAAGGGAGACCGGGGAGCTGTTTTTT. Residues: CASSPSRETGELFF.

The rearrangement uses TRBV5-1 and TRBJ1-1; 7 nucleotides line up with TRBD1. V lost 4 bases, J lost 1 base, and 10 bases stayed unmatched. This CDR3 is 16 amino acids long. Germline lookup yields CDR1 SGHRS and CDR2 YFSETQ. The CDR3 DNA is TGCGCCAGCAGCAAATACCTAGGGGGCCCGAACACTGAAGCTTTCTTT. Translated, it gives CASSKYLGGPNTEAFF.

The genes are TRBV7-2 and TRBJ2-7; tentatively, D is TRBD1 (5 bases). The V end was cut by 6 bases, the J end by 1 base, with 16 bases between. This CDR3 is built from 15 residues. The germline gives CDR1 SGHTA, CDR2 FQGNSA. CDR3 bases: TGTGCCAGCAGTCCACAGGTTGAGTCGTCCTACGAGCAGTACTTC. Translating it yields CASSPQVESSYEQYF.